This T cell receptor beta chain was sequenced during a study of patients and donors after allogeneic stem cell transplantation. TCRdb analysed the RT-PCR reads with MiXCR anew, one entry per CDR3 protein. The sample carries over 350,000 distinct CDR3 sequences, 16% recorded once. This clonotype has just a few counts. CDR1 is SNHLY, CDR2 FYNNEI, per germline. This CDR3 has 13 residues. Trimming shortened V by 7 bases and J by 0 bases, and 9 bases separated the two germline ends. The clonotype originates from a human donor who was either an allogeneic HSCT recipient or a stem cell or donor lymphocyte infusion donor (not recorded which). It is not recorded whose cells these are; they may come from a transplant donor. The V gene is TRBV2, the J gene TRBJ1-1, with D uncertain. The specimen sequenced was blood, either unsorted or a sorted T cell fraction (not recorded which). The CDR3 here is CASTPELNTEAFF. The CDR3 coding sequence is TGTGCCAGCACCCCTGAACTGAACACTGAAGCTTTCTTT.